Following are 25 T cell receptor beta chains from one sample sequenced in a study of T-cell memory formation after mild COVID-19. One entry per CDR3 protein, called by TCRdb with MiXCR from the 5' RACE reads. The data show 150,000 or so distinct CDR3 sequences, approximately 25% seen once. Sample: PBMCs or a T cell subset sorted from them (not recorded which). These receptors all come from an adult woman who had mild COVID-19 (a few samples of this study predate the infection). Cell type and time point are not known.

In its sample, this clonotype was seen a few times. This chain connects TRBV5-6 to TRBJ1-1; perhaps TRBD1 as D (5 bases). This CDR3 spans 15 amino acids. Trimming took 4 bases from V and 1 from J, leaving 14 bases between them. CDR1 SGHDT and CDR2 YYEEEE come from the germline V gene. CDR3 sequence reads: CASSAAPGGNTEAFF. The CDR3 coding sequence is TGTGCCAGCAGCGCAGCGCCCGGGGGGAACACTGAAGCTTTCTTT.

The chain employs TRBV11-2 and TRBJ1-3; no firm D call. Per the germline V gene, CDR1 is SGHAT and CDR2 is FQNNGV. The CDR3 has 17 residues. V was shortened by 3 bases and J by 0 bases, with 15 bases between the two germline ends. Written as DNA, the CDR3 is TGTGCCAGCAGCTTTACCGGACCCATGAGCTCTGGAAACACCATATATTTT. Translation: CASSFTGPMSSGNTIYF.

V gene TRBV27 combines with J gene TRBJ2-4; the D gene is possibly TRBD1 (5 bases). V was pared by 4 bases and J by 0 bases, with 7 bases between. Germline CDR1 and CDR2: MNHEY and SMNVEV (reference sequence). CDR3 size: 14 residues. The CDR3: CASSSGLAKNIQYF. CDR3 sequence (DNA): TGTGCCAGCAGTTCAGGGTTAGCCAAAAACATTCAGTACTTC.

The chain's CDR3 is CASSSGQGYSPLHF. CDR3 sequence (DNA): TGTGCCAGCAGCTCGGGACAGGGTTATTCACCCCTCCACTTT. The V gene is TRBV6-5, the J gene TRBJ1-6; 9 nucleotides agree with TRBD1. J gave up 8 bases and V 6 bases, and 5 bases lay outside the gene matches. Germline CDR1 and CDR2: MNHEY and SVGAGI. The CDR3 extends over 14 amino acids.

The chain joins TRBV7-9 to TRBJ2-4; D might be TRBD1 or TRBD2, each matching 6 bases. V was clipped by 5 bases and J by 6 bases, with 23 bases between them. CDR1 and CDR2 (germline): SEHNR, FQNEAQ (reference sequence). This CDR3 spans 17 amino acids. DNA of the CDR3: TGTGCCAGCAGCCCTCTCGGACGGGGGCGGGTTGGAAACATTCAGTACTTC. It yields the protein CASSPLGRGRVGNIQYF. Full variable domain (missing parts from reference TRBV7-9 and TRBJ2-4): DTGVSQNPRHKITKRGQNVTFRCDPISEHNRLYWYRQTLGQGPEFLTYFQNEAQLEKSRLLSDRFSAERPKGSFSTLEIQRTEQGDSAMYLCASSPLGRGRVGNIQYFGAGTRLSVL.

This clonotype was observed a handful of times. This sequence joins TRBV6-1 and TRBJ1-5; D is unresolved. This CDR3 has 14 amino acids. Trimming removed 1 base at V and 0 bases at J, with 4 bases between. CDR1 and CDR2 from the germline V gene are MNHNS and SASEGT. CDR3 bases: TGTGCCAGCAGTGAAGAAGGTAGCAATCAGCCCCAGCATTTT. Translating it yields CASSEEGSNQPQHF.

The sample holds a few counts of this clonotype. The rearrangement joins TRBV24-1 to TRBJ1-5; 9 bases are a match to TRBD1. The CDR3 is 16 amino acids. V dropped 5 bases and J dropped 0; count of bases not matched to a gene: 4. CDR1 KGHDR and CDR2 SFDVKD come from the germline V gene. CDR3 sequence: CATSADRGYSNQPQHF. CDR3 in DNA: TGTGCCACCAGTGCGGACAGGGGTTATAGCAATCAGCCCCAGCATTTT.

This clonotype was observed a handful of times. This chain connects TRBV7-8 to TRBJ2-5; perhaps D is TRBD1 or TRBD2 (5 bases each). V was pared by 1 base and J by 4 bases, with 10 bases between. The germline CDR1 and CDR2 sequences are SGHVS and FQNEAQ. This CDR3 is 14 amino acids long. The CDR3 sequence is CASSLGGVGETQYF. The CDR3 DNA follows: TGTGCCAGCAGCTTAGGAGGGGTCGGAGAGACCCAGTACTTC.

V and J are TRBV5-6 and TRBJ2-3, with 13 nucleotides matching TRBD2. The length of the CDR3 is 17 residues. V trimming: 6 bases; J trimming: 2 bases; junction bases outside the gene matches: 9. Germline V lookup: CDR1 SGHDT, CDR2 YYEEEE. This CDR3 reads CASTQTSGGPLTDTQYF. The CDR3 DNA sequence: TGTGCCAGCACCCAGACTAGCGGGGGGCCTCTCACAGATACGCAGTATTTT.

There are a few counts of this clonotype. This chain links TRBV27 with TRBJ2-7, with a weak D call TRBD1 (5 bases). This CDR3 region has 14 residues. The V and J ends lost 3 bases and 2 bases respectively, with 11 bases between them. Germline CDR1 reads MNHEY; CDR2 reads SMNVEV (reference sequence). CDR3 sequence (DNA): TGTGCCAGCAGTTTCCGCGACAGACCCTACGAGCAGTACTTC. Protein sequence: CASSFRDRPYEQYF.

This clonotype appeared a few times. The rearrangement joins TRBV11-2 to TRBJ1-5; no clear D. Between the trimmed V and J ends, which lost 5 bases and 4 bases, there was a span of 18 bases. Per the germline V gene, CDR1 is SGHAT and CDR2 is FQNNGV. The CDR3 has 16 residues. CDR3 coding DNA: TGTGCCAGCAGCAAACTGGTCGGCTACTCGAATCAGCCCCAGCATTTT. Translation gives CASSKLVGYSNQPQHF.

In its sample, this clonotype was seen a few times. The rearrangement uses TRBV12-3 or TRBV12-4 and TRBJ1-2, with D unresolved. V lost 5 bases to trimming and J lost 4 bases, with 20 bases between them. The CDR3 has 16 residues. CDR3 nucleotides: TGTGCCAGCAGTGAAAGCGCTAGCCCTAAGACCTATGGCTACACCTTC. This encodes CASSESASPKTYGYTF.

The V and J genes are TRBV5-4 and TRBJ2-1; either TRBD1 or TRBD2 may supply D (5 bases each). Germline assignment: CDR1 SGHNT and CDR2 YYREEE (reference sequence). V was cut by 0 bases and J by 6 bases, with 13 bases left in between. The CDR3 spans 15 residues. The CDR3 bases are TGTGCCAGCAGCTTGGAGGGGATAGGGAGCAATGAGCAGTTCTTC. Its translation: CASSLEGIGSNEQFF.

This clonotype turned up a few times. CDR3 protein: CASSQDPGRSYEQYF. For the CDR3, the DNA is TGTGCCAGCAGCCAAGACCCGGGACGCTCCTACGAGCAGTACTTC. V usage is TRBV3-1 and J usage is TRBJ2-7; D is perhaps TRBD1 or TRBD2 (5 bases each). The ends were cut back, 0 bases at V and 0 bases at J, with 9 bases in the middle. The CDR3 sequence is 15 residues long. From germline, CDR1 is LGHDT and CDR2 YNNKEL (reference sequence).

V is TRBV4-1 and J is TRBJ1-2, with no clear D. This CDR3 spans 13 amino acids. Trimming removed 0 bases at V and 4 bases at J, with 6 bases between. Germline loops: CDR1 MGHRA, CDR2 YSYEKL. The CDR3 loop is CASSQDSLYGYTF. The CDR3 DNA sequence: TGCGCCAGCAGCCAAGACAGCCTCTATGGCTACACCTTC.

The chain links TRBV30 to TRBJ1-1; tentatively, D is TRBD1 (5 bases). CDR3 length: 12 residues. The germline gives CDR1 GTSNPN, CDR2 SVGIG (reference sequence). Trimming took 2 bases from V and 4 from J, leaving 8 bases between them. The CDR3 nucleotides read TGTGCCTGGAGTCGGGGGGGCACTGAAGCTTTCTTT. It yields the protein CAWSRGGTEAFF. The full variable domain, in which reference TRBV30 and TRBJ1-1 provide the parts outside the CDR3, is SQTIHQWPATLVQPVGSPLSLECTVEGTSNPNLYWYRQAAGRGLQLLFYSVGIGQISSEVPQNLSASRPQDRQFILSSKKLLLSDSGFYLCAWSRGGTEAFFGQGTRLTVV.

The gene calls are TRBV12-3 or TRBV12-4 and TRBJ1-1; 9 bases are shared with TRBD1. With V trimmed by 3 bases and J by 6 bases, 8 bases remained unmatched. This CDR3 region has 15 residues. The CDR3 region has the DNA TGTGCCAGCAGTTTTGCAAGGGACAGGGTCCCTGAAGCTTTCTTT. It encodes CASSFARDRVPEAFF.

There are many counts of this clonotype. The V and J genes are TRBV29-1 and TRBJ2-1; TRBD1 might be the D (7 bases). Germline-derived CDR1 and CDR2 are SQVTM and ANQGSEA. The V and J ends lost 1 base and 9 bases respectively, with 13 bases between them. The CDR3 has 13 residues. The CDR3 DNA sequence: TGCAGCGTTGAAGGGCGCCAGGGGGGTGAGCAGTTCTTC. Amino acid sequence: CSVEGRQGGEQFF.

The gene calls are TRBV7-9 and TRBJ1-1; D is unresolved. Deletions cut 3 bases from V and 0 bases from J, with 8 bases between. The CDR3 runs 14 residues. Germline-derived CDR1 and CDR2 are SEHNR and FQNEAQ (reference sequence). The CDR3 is CASSFGVLNTEAFF. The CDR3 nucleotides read TGTGCCAGCAGCTTCGGGGTGCTGAACACTGAAGCTTTCTTT.

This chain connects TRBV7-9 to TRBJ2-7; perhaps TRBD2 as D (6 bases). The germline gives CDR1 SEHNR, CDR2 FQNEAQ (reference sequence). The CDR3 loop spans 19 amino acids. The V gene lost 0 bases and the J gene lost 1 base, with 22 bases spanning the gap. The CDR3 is CASSLAYISPREESYEQYF. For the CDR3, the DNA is TGTGCCAGCAGCTTAGCGTATATCTCCCCCAGGGAGGAGTCCTACGAGCAGTACTTC.

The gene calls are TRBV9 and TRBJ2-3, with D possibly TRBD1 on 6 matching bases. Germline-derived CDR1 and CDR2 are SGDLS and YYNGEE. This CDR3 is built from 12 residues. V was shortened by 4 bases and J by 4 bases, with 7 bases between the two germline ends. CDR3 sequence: CASSRTADTQYF. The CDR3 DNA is TGTGCCAGCAGCCGGACAGCAGATACGCAGTATTTT.

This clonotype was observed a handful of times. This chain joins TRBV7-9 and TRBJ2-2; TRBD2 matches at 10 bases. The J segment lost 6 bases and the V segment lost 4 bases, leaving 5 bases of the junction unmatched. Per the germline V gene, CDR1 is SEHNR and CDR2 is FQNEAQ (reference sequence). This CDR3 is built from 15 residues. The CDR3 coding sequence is TGTGCCAGCAGCTCGAGCGGGAGGGCCGCCGGGGAGCTGTTTTTT. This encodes CASSSSGRAAGELFF.

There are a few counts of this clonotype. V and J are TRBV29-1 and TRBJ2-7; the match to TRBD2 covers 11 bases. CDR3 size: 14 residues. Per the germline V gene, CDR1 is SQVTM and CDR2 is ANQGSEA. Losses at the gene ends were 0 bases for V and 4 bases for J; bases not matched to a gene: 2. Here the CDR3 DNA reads TGCAGCGTTGAAGATAGCGGGAGGGGTTACGAGCAGTACTTC. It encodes CSVEDSGRGYEQYF.

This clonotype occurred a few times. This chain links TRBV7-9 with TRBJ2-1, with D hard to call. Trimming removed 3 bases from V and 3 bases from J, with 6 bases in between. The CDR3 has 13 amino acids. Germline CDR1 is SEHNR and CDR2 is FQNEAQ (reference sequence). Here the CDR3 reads CASSLTDYNEQFF. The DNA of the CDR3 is TGTGCCAGCAGCTTGACGGACTACAATGAGCAGTTCTTC.

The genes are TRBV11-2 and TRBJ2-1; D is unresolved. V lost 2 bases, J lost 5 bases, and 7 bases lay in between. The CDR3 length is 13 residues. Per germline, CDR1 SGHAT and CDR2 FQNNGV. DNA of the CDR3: TGTGCCAGCAGCTTAAGAGCTCACAATGAGCAGTTCTTC. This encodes CASSLRAHNEQFF. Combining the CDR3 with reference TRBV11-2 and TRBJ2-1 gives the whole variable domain EAGVAQSPRYKIIEKRQSVAFWCNPISGHATLYWYQQILGQGPKLLIQFQNNGVVDDSQLPKDRFSAERLKGVDSTLKIQPAKLEDSAVYLCASSLRAHNEQFFGPGTRLTVL.